The 28 T cell receptor beta chains reported below all come from one sample, sequenced in a study of vaccination and CD4 T cells after COVID-19. TCRdb recomputed calls from the PCR reads with MiXCR, one row per CDR3 protein. The sample consists of about 24,000 distinct CDR3 sequences, 50% to 65% of them appearing once. Sequencing was performed on CD4+ T cells from blood, taken before SARS-CoV-2 vaccination. These receptors were collected from a human donor who had recovered from COVID-19.

The V gene is TRBV6-1, the J gene TRBJ1-4; D not resolved. The V and J ends lost 0 bases and 7 bases respectively, with 6 bases between them. The CDR3 is 13 residues long. The germline CDR1 and CDR2 sequences are MNHNS and SASEGT. The chain's CDR3 is CASSEAYGEKLFF. The CDR3 region has the DNA TGTGCCAGCAGTGAAGCTTACGGTGAAAAACTGTTTTTT.

V gene TRBV28 combines with J gene TRBJ2-4; D call uncertain. CDR1 and CDR2 from the germline V gene are MDHEN and SYDVKM. This CDR3 spans 16 amino acids. V lost 5 bases, J lost 1 base, and 15 bases lay in between. The CDR3 coding sequence is TGTGCCAGCAGTCCTCAGCGACCCAGGGCCAAAAACATTCAGTACTTC. Translating gives CASSPQRPRAKNIQYF.

This clonotype was counted only a few times. This chain uses TRBV7-9 with TRBJ2-2, with TRBD2 matching 8 bases. V lost 5 bases to trimming and J lost 9 bases; unmatched junction nucleotides: 8. Germline CDR1 is SEHNR and CDR2 is FQNEAQ (reference sequence). The CDR3 spans 14 residues. The CDR3 loop reads CASSRERERRELFF. DNA of the CDR3: TGTGCCAGCAGCAGAGAGCGGGAGAGAAGGGAGCTGTTTTTT.

The CDR3 spells CSVEGNNQPQHF. CDR3 DNA: TGCAGTGTGGAGGGTAATAATCAGCCCCAGCATTTT. This chain uses TRBV20-1 with TRBJ1-5; D gene unclear. V lost 7 bases to trimming and J lost 4 bases, with 11 bases between them. Germline-derived CDR1 and CDR2 are DFQATT and SNEGSKA (reference sequence). This CDR3 is built from 12 residues.

The chain recombines TRBV2 with TRBJ2-5; TRBD2 might be the D (5 bases). There are 14 residues in the CDR3. Germline V gene sequence: CDR1 SNHLY, CDR2 FYNNEI. The ends were cut back, 8 bases at V and 5 bases at J, with 18 bases in the middle. In nucleotides, the CDR3 is TGTGCCAGCGACTCCGGTGGCGGCGGGGAGACCCAGTACTTC. Amino acids: CASDSGGGGETQYF.

The rearrangement joins TRBV5-1 to TRBJ2-5, with 15 bases aligning to TRBD2. The CDR3 has 16 amino acids. Germline assignment: CDR1 SGHRS and CDR2 YFSETQ. V lost 3 bases and J lost 5; bases outside the gene matches: 5. The CDR3 loop reads CASSWGLAGGVETQYF. DNA of the CDR3: TGCGCCAGCAGCTGGGGACTAGCGGGAGGTGTTGAGACCCAGTACTTC.

This sequence joins TRBV7-2 and TRBJ2-3; D remains unclear. CDR3 length equals 14 residues. V was trimmed by 2 bases and J by 2 bases, leaving 8 bases between them. CDR1 SGHTA and CDR2 FQGNSA come from the germline V gene. For the CDR3, the DNA is TGTGCCAGCAGCTTATCTACCAACACAGATACGCAGTATTTT. Translation: CASSLSTNTDTQYF.

This clonotype was counted between two and nine times. This rearrangement joins TRBV28 to TRBJ2-5; maybe TRBD1 (6 bases). V lost 6 bases and J lost 0, with 11 bases in between. The CDR3 spans 14 residues. Per the germline V gene, CDR1 is MDHEN and CDR2 is SYDVKM. This chain's CDR3 is CASSQQGYQETQYF. The CDR3 DNA reads TGTGCCAGCAGCCAGCAGGGGTACCAAGAGACCCAGTACTTC.

This clonotype has a handful of counts. The chain couples TRBV28 to TRBJ1-5, with unresolved D. V lost 3 bases and J lost 4, with 16 bases in between. Germline V CDR1 and CDR2: MDHEN, SYDVKM. The CDR3 has 16 amino acids. The CDR3 loop reads CASSFLAGGWNQPQHF. The CDR3 nucleotides are TGTGCCAGCAGTTTCTTGGCCGGCGGTTGGAATCAGCCCCAGCATTTT.

The table lists this clonotype with a few counts. This chain joins TRBV27 and TRBJ2-3, with no clear D. The CDR3 is 13 amino acids. The V gene lost 5 bases and the J gene lost 4 bases, with 10 bases spanning the gap. CDR1 and CDR2 (germline): MNHEY, SMNVEV (reference sequence). The CDR3 is CASSRVGADTQYF. The CDR3 DNA follows: TGTGCCAGCAGTAGGGTTGGGGCAGATACGCAGTATTTT.

The genes are TRBV10-1 and TRBJ1-5; D may be TRBD1 (5 bases). The ends were cut back, 3 bases at V and 2 bases at J, with 20 bases in the middle. The CDR3 is made up of 18 amino acids. Germline V gene data show CDR1 as WNHNN and CDR2 as SYGVQD (reference sequence). For the CDR3, the DNA is TGCGCCAGCAGTGAAGGAGTAGCGGGGCAAGGGGGCAATCAGCCCCAGCATTTT. It specifies CASSEGVAGQGGNQPQHF.

The CDR3 sequence is CSASRLAGGQETQYF. The DNA of the CDR3 is TGCAGTGCTAGTAGACTAGCGGGAGGTCAAGAGACCCAGTACTTC. V is TRBV20-1 and J is TRBJ2-5; 13 bases align to TRBD2. CDR3 length: 15 amino acids. CDR1 and CDR2 (germline): DFQATT, SNEGSKA (reference sequence). J lost 2 bases, V lost 3 bases, and 3 bases had no gene match.

As concerns this clonotype: The junction departs from germline at one end; a sequencing error may be responsible. This chain links TRBV7-8 with TRBJ2-7, with D tentatively TRBD1 (6 bases). The CDR3 is made up of 13 amino acids. CDR1 is SGHVS, CDR2 FQNEAQ, per germline. The CDR3 DNA reads TGTGCCGGCAGCGTGGACAGAAATTACGAGCAGTACTTC. It translates to CAGSVDRNYEQYF.

V is TRBV15 and J is TRBJ2-5; 9 nucleotides align to TRBD1. The CDR3 totals 18 residues. Trimming removed 2 bases from V and 2 bases from J; junction bases left unmatched: 12. Germline lookup yields CDR1 LNHNV and CDR2 YYDKDF (reference sequence). The CDR3 loop is CATSRYRGLGSTQETQYF. In DNA, the CDR3 is TGTGCCACCAGCAGATACAGGGGGCTCGGGTCAACTCAAGAGACCCAGTACTTC.

The chain recombines TRBV20-1 with TRBJ2-1, with 7 bases lining up with TRBD2. Trimming at V came to 6 bases and at J to 6 bases, leaving 14 bases not matched to a gene. The CDR3 runs to 15 residues. Germline CDR1 and CDR2: DFQATT and SNEGSKA (reference sequence). CDR3 sequence reads: CSAPSRRERSNEQFF. For the CDR3, the DNA is TGCAGTGCCCCGAGCCGGCGGGAGCGGAGCAATGAGCAGTTCTTC.

The rearrangement links TRBV6-2 or TRBV6-3 to TRBJ1-5; D call uncertain. Trimming stripped 4 bases from V and 4 bases from J, with 14 bases between. CDR3 length equals 15 residues. Germline V gene data show CDR1 as MNHEY and CDR2 as SVGEGT. DNA of the CDR3: TGTGCCAGCAGTTCACCCTATGGACTAAATCAGCCCCAGCATTTT. Protein product: CASSSPYGLNQPQHF.

This chain uses TRBV7-3 with TRBJ2-3, with D possibly being TRBD1 (6 bases). Trimming took off 0 bases at V and 6 bases at J, with 13 bases between the two ends. Germline values: CDR1 SGHTA, CDR2 FQGTGA. This CDR3 contains 15 residues. The CDR3 DNA is TGTGCCAGCAGCTTAACGGGGGCGCGAGGGGATACGCAGTATTTT. The encoded protein is CASSLTGARGDTQYF.

The chain couples TRBV10-3 to TRBJ1-6, with D perhaps matching TRBD1 (5 bases). The CDR3 runs to 15 residues. V dropped 4 bases and J dropped 6 bases, with 13 bases sitting between them. Germline CDR1 ENHRY, CDR2 SYGVKD. The CDR3 loop reads CAISAGTDLNSPLHF. The CDR3 coding sequence is TGTGCCATCAGTGCTGGGACGGATCTTAATTCACCCCTCCACTTT.

This clonotype has only a few counts. The chain couples TRBV24-1 to TRBJ1-5, with D unresolved. There are 12 residues in the CDR3. With 4 bases removed from V and 4 bases from J, the gap between germline ends came to 4 bases. Germline V gives CDR1 KGHDR, CDR2 SFDVKD. CDR3 amino acids: CATSEGNQPQHF. CDR3 nucleotides: TGTGCCACCAGTGAGGGAAATCAGCCCCAGCATTTT.

This clonotype was seen once. As DNA, the CDR3 is TGTGCCTGGAGTGTTGATGGGGAGACCCAGTACTTC. Translated: CAWSVDGETQYF. The rearrangement joins TRBV30 to TRBJ2-5, with D uncertain. The germline gives CDR1 GTSNPN, CDR2 SVGIG (reference sequence). This CDR3 is built from 12 residues. V was cut by 0 bases and J by 5 bases, with 7 bases left in between.

CDR3 loop: CASSLNRARNEKLFF. The CDR3 coding sequence is TGTGCCAGCAGTTTGAACAGGGCGCGTAATGAAAAACTGTTTTTT. J is TRBJ1-4 and V is TRBV27, with D possibly TRBD1 on 6 matching bases. CDR1 is MNHEY, CDR2 SMNVEV, per germline (reference sequence). This CDR3 contains 15 residues. Trimming left V 3 bases short and J 4 bases short, with 12 bases between.

The CDR3 here is CASSLAGSSGNTIYF. The DNA for the CDR3 is TGTGCCAGCAGCTTAGCCGGCAGCTCTGGAAACACCATATATTTT. The V gene is TRBV7-2, the J gene TRBJ1-3; D gene uncertain. Per germline, CDR1 SGHTA and CDR2 FQGNSA. There are 15 residues in the CDR3. With 0 bases removed from V and 0 bases from J, the gap between germline ends came to 6 bases.

The genes are TRBV6-1 and TRBJ2-3; tentative D call: TRBD1 (6 bases). Per the germline V gene, CDR1 is MNHNS and CDR2 is SASEGT. The CDR3 covers 14 residues. V was trimmed by 7 bases and J by 4 bases, leaving 15 bases between them. This CDR3 reads CASTDSWTADTQYF. For the CDR3, the DNA is TGTGCCAGCACGGACAGTTGGACCGCAGATACGCAGTATTTT.

This chain joins TRBV6-1 and TRBJ1-4; unclear D gene. Trimming cost V 1 base and J 8 bases, with 17 bases left between them. This CDR3 has 16 residues. Germline V gene sequence: CDR1 MNHNS, CDR2 SASEGT. This CDR3 reads CASSEVGYFGGEKLFF. CDR3 DNA: TGTGCCAGCAGTGAAGTCGGATATTTCGGAGGGGAAAAACTGTTTTTT.

This chain joins TRBV19 and TRBJ2-3; D may be TRBD1 (5 bases). The germline CDR1 and CDR2 sequences are LNHDA and SQIVND (reference sequence). This CDR3 is built from 11 residues. The V end was cut by 6 bases, the J end by 4 bases, with 5 bases between. For the CDR3, the DNA is TGTGCCAGTAGGACAGCAGATACGCAGTATTTT. Translation gives CASRTADTQYF.

The chain carries TRBV11-3 and TRBJ2-7; perhaps TRBD2 as D (6 bases). Trimming cost V 6 bases and J 7 bases, with 16 bases left between them. Looked up from germline, CDR1 is SGHNT and CDR2 is YENEEA. This CDR3 has 13 amino acids. The CDR3 DNA reads TGTGCCAGCAGTTCCGGCGGGGCACTTGAGCAGTACTTC. It specifies CASSSGGALEQYF.

This chain joins TRBV19 and TRBJ2-6; D not certain. Germline lookup yields CDR1 LNHDA and CDR2 SQIVND (reference sequence). Trimming left V 5 bases short and J 0 bases short, with 8 bases between. This CDR3 has 15 residues. CDR3 sequence reads: CASSRRSSGANVLTF. The CDR3 nucleotides are TGTGCCAGTAGTCGGCGGAGCTCTGGGGCCAACGTCCTGACTTTC. Combining the CDR3 with reference TRBV19 and TRBJ2-6 gives the whole variable domain DGGITQSPKYLFRKEGQNVTLSCEQNLNHDAMYWYRQDPGQGLRLIYYSQIVNDFQKGDIAEGYSVSREKKESFPLTVTSAQKNPTAFYLCASSRRSSGANVLTFGAGSRLTVL.

This clonotype was detected a few times. This chain connects TRBV28 to TRBJ1-5; D unresolved. Germline CDR1 is MDHEN and CDR2 is SYDVKM. Trimming pared 3 bases from V and 5 bases from J, leaving 11 bases between. CDR3 length equals 14 residues. CDR3 sequence (DNA): TGTGCCAGCAGTTTGTTACAAGAGGATCAGCCCCAGCATTTT. The encoded protein is CASSLLQEDQPQHF.